This T cell receptor beta chain emerged from a study of patients and donors after allogeneic stem cell transplantation. Germline assignment: CDR1 MGHRA and CDR2 YSYEKL. Trimming took off 4 bases at V and 0 bases at J, with 12 bases between the two ends. The CDR3 spans 15 residues. MiXCR was run by TCRdb on the RT-PCR reads, yielding one entry per CDR3 protein. The data contain 920,000 or so distinct CDR3 sequences, roughly 18% of them singletons. This chain links TRBV4-1 with TRBJ1-1, with a tentative D call TRBD1 (5 bases). The sequenced sample consisted of blood, either unsorted or a sorted T cell fraction (not recorded which). The receptor was isolated from a human donor who was either an allogeneic HSCT recipient or a stem cell or donor lymphocyte infusion donor (not recorded which). It is not recorded whose cells these are; they may come from a transplant donor. Here the CDR3 DNA reads TGCGCCAGCAGCCTTATAAGGACAATGAACACTGAAGCTTTCTTT. This gives the protein CASSLIRTMNTEAFF.